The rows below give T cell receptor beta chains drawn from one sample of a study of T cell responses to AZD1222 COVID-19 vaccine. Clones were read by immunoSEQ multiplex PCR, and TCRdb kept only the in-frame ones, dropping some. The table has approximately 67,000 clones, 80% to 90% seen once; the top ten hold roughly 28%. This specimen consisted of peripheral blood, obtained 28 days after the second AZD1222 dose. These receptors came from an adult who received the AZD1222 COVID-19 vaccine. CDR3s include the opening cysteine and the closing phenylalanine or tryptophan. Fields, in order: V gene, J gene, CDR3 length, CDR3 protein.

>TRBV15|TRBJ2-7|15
CATSSRLAGGHEQYF
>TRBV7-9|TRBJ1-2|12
CASSLPGYGYTF
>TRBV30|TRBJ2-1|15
CAWRVAGGPLYEQFF
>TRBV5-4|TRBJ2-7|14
CASSRTADSYEQYF
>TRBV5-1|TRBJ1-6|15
CASSLDPGNNSPLHF
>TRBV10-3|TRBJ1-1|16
CAISESAGQMNTEAFF
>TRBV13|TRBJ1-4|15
CASSHRAGENEKLFF
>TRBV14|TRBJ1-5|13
CASSPGDFQPQHF
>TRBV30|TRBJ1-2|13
CAWSMDRVIGYTF
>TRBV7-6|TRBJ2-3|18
CASSPFPRGLAGTDTQYF
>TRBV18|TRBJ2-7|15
CASSLGTPHTYEQYF
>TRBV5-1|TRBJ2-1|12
CASSLWGTEQFF
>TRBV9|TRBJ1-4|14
CASSVGGADEKLFF
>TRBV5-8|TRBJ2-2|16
CASSLSGPPLTGELFF
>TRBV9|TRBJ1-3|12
CASSGRGNTIYF
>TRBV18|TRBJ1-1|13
CASSQGRGTEAFF
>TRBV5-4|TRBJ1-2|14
CASSFSSQGGGYTF
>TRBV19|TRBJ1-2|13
CASSALISYGYTF
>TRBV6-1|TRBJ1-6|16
CASSEAPGRGGSPLHF
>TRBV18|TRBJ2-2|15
CASPPGGANTGELFF
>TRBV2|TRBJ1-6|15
CASSEWDRGDSPLHF
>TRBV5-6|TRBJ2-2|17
CASSLGDLTANTGELFF
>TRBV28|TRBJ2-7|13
CASSLSALDEQYF
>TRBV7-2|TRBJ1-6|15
CASSKDLSYNSPLHF
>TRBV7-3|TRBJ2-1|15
CASSSAPTSINEQFF
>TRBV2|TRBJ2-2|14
CASSPGANTGELFF
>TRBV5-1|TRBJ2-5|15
CASSNREIGSETQYF
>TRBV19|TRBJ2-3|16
CASSPSGREGRDTQYF
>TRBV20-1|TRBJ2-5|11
CSAHNQETQYF
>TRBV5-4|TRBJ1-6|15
CASRFGTGGESPLHF
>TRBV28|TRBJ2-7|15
CASTPAGRNLNEQYF
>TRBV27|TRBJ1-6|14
CASSFWDQDSPLHF
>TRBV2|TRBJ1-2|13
CASSGEENYGYTF
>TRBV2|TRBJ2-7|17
CASSDSAKNRVYYEQYF
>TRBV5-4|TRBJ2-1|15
CASSWGIGSYNEQFF